These 23 T cell receptor beta chains came from one sample sequenced in a study of cytomegalovirus exposure and HLA in healthy donors. PCR involved 60 Vbeta and 13 Jbeta primers. Method: immunoSEQ multiplex PCR; TCRdb's copy keeps in-frame clones and lacks some. In the table there are approximately 120,000 clones, 60% to 85% of which are singletons. The material sequenced was PBMCs. Every receptor here comes from a man between 25 and 39 years old in good health and CMV-seronegative.

The CDR3 nucleotides are TGTGCCAGCAGTGCAGGGCTAGCGGGAGGCGCTAGCACAGATACGCAGTATTTT. Translation gives CASSAGLAGGASTDTQYF. The chain combines TRBV6-1 with TRBJ2-3; TRBD2 matches 11 bases. The junction had 9 bases not matched to a gene; V was cut back by 4 bases and J by 0 bases. This CDR3 is 18 amino acids long. Germline values: CDR1 MNHNS, CDR2 SASEGT.

This clone was found a few times. The V call is TRBV7-2, the J call TRBJ2-7; D is perhaps TRBD2 (5 bases). V lost 3 bases, J lost 0 bases, and 12 bases lay in between. Germline CDR1 SGHTA, CDR2 FQGNSA. The CDR3 has 15 residues. This CDR3 is CASSLSGRSSYEQYF. The CDR3 DNA sequence: TGTGCCAGCAGCTTGAGCGGACGAAGCTCCTACGAGCAGTACTTC.

This clone was seen a few times. The V and J genes are TRBV19 and TRBJ1-1, with 7 nucleotides matching TRBD1. Germline lookup yields CDR1 LNHDA and CDR2 SQIVND (reference sequence). Trimming cost V 5 bases and J 4 bases; bases outside gene matches: 10. This CDR3 region has 15 residues. DNA of the CDR3: TGTGCCAGTAGTGCTACAGGGGTCTGGGGCACTGAAGCTTTCTTT. It is translated as CASSATGVWGTEAFF.

Only a few counts were recorded for this clone. The chain recombines TRBV19 with TRBJ1-5, with D possibly being TRBD1 (6 bases). V lost 8 bases, J lost 3 bases, and 14 bases lay in between. This CDR3 contains 14 residues. Germline V lookup: CDR1 LNHDA, CDR2 SQIVND (reference sequence). The CDR3 nucleotides are TGTGCCAGTTCCCATCAGGGGAACAATCAGCCCCAGCATTTT. This encodes CASSHQGNNQPQHF.

This rearrangement joins TRBV27 to TRBJ2-7; 10 bases are shared with TRBD1. The CDR3 is 15 amino acids. After removal of 2 bases from V and 3 bases from J, the junction contained 4 bases not matched to a gene. Germline loops: CDR1 MNHEY, CDR2 SMNVEV (reference sequence). CDR3 in DNA: TGTGCCAGCAGTTTAGGGACAGGGGCCTACTACGAGCAGTACTTC. Its protein is CASSLGTGAYYEQYF.

The J gene is TRBJ1-2, the V gene TRBV18, with 7 bases lining up with TRBD1. J lost 2 bases, V lost 3 bases, and 0 bases had no gene match. This CDR3 is 13 amino acids long. Germline loops: CDR1 KGHSH, CDR2 LQKENI. The CDR3 here is CASSPDRNYGYTF. The CDR3, as DNA: TGTGCCAGCTCACCGGACAGGAACTATGGCTACACCTTC.

The chain carries TRBV27 and TRBJ1-5; a possible D gene is TRBD1 (5 bases). Germline V gene sequence: CDR1 MNHEY, CDR2 SMNVEV (reference sequence). The V gene lost 6 bases and the J gene lost 2 bases, with 17 bases spanning the gap. This CDR3 has 16 amino acids. CDR3 loop: CASSQLGGGGNQPQHF. DNA for the CDR3: TGTGCCAGCAGCCAACTGGGGGGGGGAGGCAATCAGCCCCAGCATTTT.

The chain employs TRBV7-9 and TRBJ2-7, with 7 bases that match TRBD2. Germline lookup yields CDR1 SEHNR and CDR2 FQNEAQ (reference sequence). This CDR3 region has 15 residues. Trimming removed 1 base from V and 3 bases from J; junction bases left unmatched: 6. CDR3 sequence reads: CASSLGTRGDYEQYF. DNA of the CDR3: TGTGCCAGCAGCTTAGGAACACGGGGGGACTACGAGCAGTACTTC.

This sequence joins TRBV2 and TRBJ1-1; D is possibly TRBD1 (5 bases). The CDR3 is 15 residues long. Between the trimmed V and J ends, which lost 6 bases and 0 bases, there was a span of 14 bases. CDR1 is SNHLY and CDR2 is FYNNEI in the germline V gene. The chain's CDR3 is CASSPTGRMNTEAFF. The CDR3 DNA is TGTGCCAGCAGCCCTACAGGCAGGATGAACACTGAAGCTTTCTTT.

The chain recombines TRBV6-6 with TRBJ2-7, with D perhaps matching TRBD1 (6 bases). CDR1 and CDR2 from the germline V gene are MNHNY and SVGAGI (reference sequence). The CDR3 covers 13 residues. Deletions cut 5 bases from V and 1 base from J, with 9 bases between. In DNA form, the CDR3 reads TGTGCCAGCAGTAACGGACAGTCCTACGAGCAGTACTTC. Translated, it gives CASSNGQSYEQYF.

V usage is TRBV29-1 and J usage is TRBJ1-1; the D is unclear. Trimming removed 8 bases at V and 1 base at J, with 14 bases between. The germline V gene has CDR1 SQVTM and CDR2 ANQGSEA. CDR3 length: 13 amino acids. The CDR3 DNA follows: TGCAGCTCCTCGTGGCAACAGAACACTGAAGCTTTCTTT. It specifies CSSSWQQNTEAFF.

The CDR3 nucleotides read TGTGCCAGCAATCAACAGGGGAACCATGAAGCTTTCTTT. This encodes CASNQQGNHEAFF. This rearrangement joins TRBV28 to TRBJ1-1; the match to TRBD1 covers 7 bases. With V trimmed by 7 bases and J by 7 bases, 9 bases remained unmatched. Germline assignment: CDR1 MDHEN and CDR2 SYDVKM. The CDR3 spans 13 residues.

V and J are TRBV6-5 and TRBJ1-2; D unclear. From germline, CDR1 is MNHEY and CDR2 SVGAGI. The CDR3 is made up of 15 amino acids. The V end was cut by 0 bases, the J end by 2 bases, with 10 bases between. The CDR3 nucleotides are TGTGCCAGCAGTTACTCTTACGGAGAGAACTATGGCTACACCTTC. Translating it yields CASSYSYGENYGYTF.

This sequence joins TRBV6-6 and TRBJ1-3, with 8 bases matching TRBD1. CDR3 size: 15 residues. Germline-derived CDR1 and CDR2 are MNHNY and SVGAGI (reference sequence). Unmatched junction bases numbered 5, after V lost 5 bases and J lost 2 bases. CDR3 sequence reads: CASSHGTGAGNTIYF. The CDR3 nucleotides read TGTGCCAGCAGTCATGGGACAGGCGCTGGAAACACCATATATTTT.

This chain links TRBV10-2 with TRBJ1-2; D unclear. The V end was cut by 6 bases, the J end by 4 bases, with 15 bases between. Germline CDR1 reads WSHSY; CDR2 reads SAAADI. This CDR3 is 14 amino acids long. This CDR3 reads CASRVVAHSYGYTF. As DNA, the CDR3 is TGCGCCAGCAGGGTGGTAGCCCACTCCTATGGCTACACCTTC.

J is TRBJ2-2 and V is TRBV18, with TRBD1 identical over 10 bases. With V trimmed by 3 bases and J by 5 bases, 9 bases remained unmatched. This CDR3 is built from 17 residues. Germline V gene lookup returns CDR1 KGHSH and CDR2 LQKENI. The DNA for the CDR3 is TGTGCCAGCTCACCTCGGGACAGGGGCTCGGTTACCGGGGAGCTGTTTTTT. This sequence encodes CASSPRDRGSVTGELFF.

J is TRBJ2-1 and V is TRBV5-4, with 11 bases identical to TRBD2. This CDR3 spans 16 amino acids. The V segment lost 6 bases and the J segment 4 bases; nucleotides outside the gene matches: 9. CDR1 and CDR2 from the germline V gene are SGHNT and YYREEE (reference sequence). The CDR3: CASTSGTSGLYNEQFF. The CDR3 DNA is TGTGCCAGCACCTCCGGGACTAGCGGACTTTACAATGAGCAGTTCTTC.

The chain combines TRBV2 with TRBJ2-1; TRBD2 matches at 15 bases. The trim removed 10 bases at V and 9 bases at J, leaving 4 bases unmatched. In germline, CDR1 is SNHLY, CDR2 FYNNEI. The CDR3 is made up of 13 amino acids. The CDR3 coding sequence is TGTGCCAACTCGGGACTAGCGGGGGGTGAGCAGTTCTTC. It specifies CANSGLAGGEQFF.

The V call is TRBV9, the J call TRBJ2-5, with 9 bases aligning to TRBD2. J gave up 5 bases and V 0 bases, and 8 bases lay outside the gene matches. This CDR3 contains 16 residues. Per germline, CDR1 SGDLS and CDR2 YYNGEE. The CDR3 is CASSVVGGGGRETQYF. The DNA for the CDR3 is TGTGCCAGCAGCGTAGTTGGCGGGGGGGGACGGGAGACCCAGTACTTC.

The chain employs TRBV6-1 and TRBJ1-1; D unclear. Trimming left V 4 bases short and J 0 bases short, with 12 bases between. CDR3 size: 15 residues. The germline V gene encodes CDR1 MNHNS and CDR2 SASEGT. CDR3 residues: CASSATVVMNTEAFF. CDR3 DNA sequence: TGTGCCAGCAGTGCCACGGTAGTCATGAACACTGAAGCTTTCTTT.

J is TRBJ1-1 and V is TRBV13, with 8 bases aligning to TRBD1. Trimming at V came to 5 bases and at J to 2 bases, leaving 13 bases not matched to a gene. CDR1 PRHDT and CDR2 FYEKMQ come from the germline V gene (reference sequence). There are 17 residues in the CDR3. The CDR3 DNA reads as TGTGCCAGCAGCCGACAGGGGATTGGTCGGGAAAACACTGAAGCTTTCTTT. Amino acids: CASSRQGIGRENTEAFF.

The chain couples TRBV19 to TRBJ1-2, with 7 positions matching TRBD1. The trim removed 4 bases at V and 2 bases at J, leaving 1 base unmatched. Germline CDR1 LNHDA, CDR2 SQIVND (reference sequence). The CDR3 extends over 13 amino acids. As DNA, the CDR3 is TGTGCCAGTAGTACACAGGGGAACTATGGCTACACCTTC. Translating gives CASSTQGNYGYTF.

This chain joins TRBV30 and TRBJ1-2; D may be TRBD1 (6 bases). Trimming removed 0 bases at V and 4 bases at J, with 15 bases between. CDR1 is GTSNPN and CDR2 is SVGIG in the germline V gene (reference sequence). The CDR3 is 15 residues long. Here the CDR3 reads CAWSVRGALGYGYTF. CDR3 DNA: TGTGCCTGGAGTGTACGGGGGGCCTTGGGCTATGGCTACACCTTC.